A selection of T cell receptor beta chains follows, all from one sample in a study of T cells of healthy individuals. TCRdb re-derived calls from the 5' RACE reads in MiXCR, one entry per CDR3 protein. Altogether over 95,000 distinct CDR3 sequences are present, approximately 15% being singletons, with the ten largest covering 6.2%. These receptors all come from a human donor in good health. CDR3s include the opening cysteine and the closing phenylalanine or tryptophan. D genes are given only for firm matches. Where a row states a size, it is once, few, many or the class of an expanded clone; other rows omit it.

v_gene	d_gene	j_gene	abundance	len	CDR3aa	CDR3nt
TRBV7-8	-	TRBJ2-1	few	17	CASSLEVAPSSYNEQFF	TGTGCCAGCAGCTTAGAAGTGGCTCCAAGCTCCTACAATGAGCAGTTCTTC
TRBV10-3	TRBD1	TRBJ1-1	few	15	CAIRPRDRGNTEAFF	TGTGCCATTCGTCCGCGAGACAGGGGGAACACTGAAGCTTTCTTT
TRBV27	-	TRBJ1-2	-	13	CASSLNRVKGYTF	TGTGCCAGCAGTTTAAACCGGGTTAAGGGCTACACCTTC
TRBV28	TRBD2	TRBJ2-3	few	16	CASRRQAGGGGDTQYF	TGTGCCAGCAGACGTCAAGCGGGAGGAGGGGGAGATACGCAGTATTTT
TRBV28	TRBD1	TRBJ2-4	few	12	CASRTGGVIQYF	TGTGCCAGCCGGACAGGGGGCGTCATTCAGTACTTC
TRBV4-1	-	TRBJ1-1	few	13	CASRTQKNTEAFF	TGCGCCAGCAGAACTCAGAAGAACACTGAAGCTTTCTTT
TRBV20-1	-	TRBJ2-5	few	13	CSAKWIGAETQYF	TGCAGTGCCAAGTGGATAGGGGCAGAGACCCAGTACTTC
TRBV7-9	-	TRBJ1-5	few	12	CASSLWFGPQHF	TGTGCCAGCAGCTTATGGTTCGGGCCCCAGCATTTT
TRBV10-3	TRBD2	TRBJ2-5	-	17	CAISATGLAGAEETQYF	TGTGCCATCAGTGCAACCGGACTAGCGGGAGCAGAAGAGACCCAGTACTTC
TRBV28	-	TRBJ1-6	-	14	CASSLGQRSSPLHF	TGTGCCAGCAGTTTAGGACAGCGGAGTTCACCCCTCCACTTT
TRBV9	-	TRBJ2-7	-	13	CASSVRPGDEQYF	TGTGCCAGCAGCGTAAGGCCCGGGGACGAGCAGTACTTC
TRBV4-2	TRBD2	TRBJ2-1	-	16	CASSQTTSGSTGEQFF	TGTGCCAGCAGCCAAACTACTAGCGGGAGTACAGGGGAGCAGTTCTTC
TRBV3-1	-	TRBJ1-2	few	14	CASSHLRGSYGYTF	TGTGCCAGCAGCCACCTTAGGGGGAGCTATGGCTACACCTTC
TRBV12-3/TRBV12-4	TRBD2	TRBJ2-5	once	13	CASRAGLVETQYF	TGTGCCAGCAGAGCTGGACTAGTCGAGACCCAGTACTTC
TRBV5-1	-	TRBJ1-2	few	13	CASSDGTNYGYTF	TGCGCCAGCAGCGACGGGACGAACTATGGCTACACCTTC
TRBV10-2	-	TRBJ2-1	-	16	CASSDKGWSWDNEQFF	TGCGCCAGCAGTGATAAGGGTTGGTCATGGGACAATGAGCAGTTCTTC
TRBV7-3	-	TRBJ2-3	-	15	CASSWGGQRTDTQYF	TGTGCCAGCAGCTGGGGCGGGCAGCGCACAGATACGCAGTATTTT